This paragraph covers one T cell receptor beta chain sequence. What it recognizes is unknown. This specimen comes from a study of CD8 T cells in ankylosing spondylitis. Findings of the study overall: Within matched ankylosing spondylitis synovial fluid, disease-linked clones were reportedly significantly enriched. CD8+ by phenotype, disease-linked clones were relatively rare in peripheral blood. Earlier studies detected some motif variants in reactive arthritis synovial fluid and blood. It appeared that ankylosing spondylitis blood was characterized by a TCR beta motif of fewer than ten highly homologous variants.

In making TCR beta libraries, quantitative 5'-RACE with molecular barcodes was used. In TCRdb, the 5' RACE reads were re-called with MiXCR into one record per CDR3 protein. The table records approximately 540,000 distinct CDR3 sequences, about 13% of them present only once. Sample: blood, either unsorted or a sorted T cell fraction (not recorded which). The receptor was isolated from a male donor with ankylosing spondylitis.

CDR3 region: CASSRGTSYPYEQYV. CDR3 bases: TGTGCCAGCAGCCGCGGGACTAGTTATCCATACGAGCAGTACGTC. V usage is TRBV12-3 or TRBV12-4 and J usage is TRBJ2-7; TRBD2 matches 8 bases. CDR3 length: 15 residues. J was trimmed by 4 bases and V by 6 bases; bases with no gene match: 11.